This TCR beta chain comes out of a study of T cells in Graves' hyperthyroidism and ophthalmopathy. Study-wide findings and caveats: The model identified upcoming ophthalmopathy a median roughly 6.5 months ahead of onset.

This clonotype was counted many times. The antigen is undetermined. The study defined stable Graves' hyperthyroidism as no ophthalmopathy progression within 18 months. Hyperthyroidism was newly diagnosed in patients aged 18 to 65 (duration under 2 months). It was 8.5 to 10 ml of fresh peripheral blood that supplied the PBMCs. Amplification of TCR beta CDR3 regions was performed using RNA transcripts as template. HTBI primers were employed in a first-round RT-PCR of the TCR CDR3. Via MiXCR, TCRdb re-called the multiplex PCR reads, giving one row per CDR3 protein. The sample shows approximately 360,000 distinct CDR3 sequences, roughly 25% of them seen only once. CDR1 and CDR2 (germline): MNHEY, SMNVEV (reference sequence). This CDR3 spans 16 amino acids. Trimming removed 6 bases from V and 2 bases from J, with 18 bases in between.

The chain is built from TRBV27 and TRBJ2-3, with D possibly TRBD2 on 6 matching bases. Specimen: blood. This clonotype originated in a man between 45 and 60 years old with Graves' hyperthyroidism. The CDR3 sequence is CASRTASVGVTDTQYF. The CDR3 nucleotides are TGTGCCAGCAGGACCGCTAGCGTAGGCGTCACAGATACGCAGTATTTT.